The clone carrying this T cell receptor (beta chain) showed up just a few times. Its matching antigen is unknown. The sample comes from a study of tumor-infiltrating lymphocytes in localized non-small cell lung cancer. Broader study findings: Not all patients were TCR sequenced, owing to tissue quantity. TCRbeta sequencing showed higher T cell infiltration in tumors than uninvolved lung.

Germline CDR1 and CDR2: MGHDK and SYGVNS. V gave up 3 bases and J gave up 7 bases; unmatched junction bases: 9. This CDR3 comprises 14 residues. Generated by immunoSEQ multiplex PCR, the TCRdb table keeps only in-frame clones and is missing some. In the table there are roughly 12,000 clones, 75% to 80% of which are singletons. This rearrangement joins TRBV25-1 to TRBJ2-7, with TRBD2 identical over 7 bases. Sequencing was carried out using uninvolved lung tissue not adjacent to the tumor. The TCR sequence derives from a human donor with non-small cell lung cancer. This CDR3 reads CASSEVGGQWEQYF. As DNA, the CDR3 is TGTGCCAGCAGTGAGGTGGGAGGGCAGTGGGAGCAGTACTTC.